This T cell receptor (beta chain) was sequenced in a study of shared clonotypes between healthy human individuals. Trimming left V 3 bases short and J 4 bases short, with 9 bases between. CDR1 and CDR2 from the germline V gene are KGHSH and LQKENI. The CDR3 spans 13 residues. TCRdb's table, derived via immunoSEQ multiplex PCR, lists solely in-frame clones and lacks some. The data show a few hundred thousand clones, about 97% seen once. This TCR was recovered from a woman in her 30s in good health. The J gene is TRBJ1-2, the V gene TRBV18; no clear D. Sequenced: naive CD4+ T cells sorted from blood. This sample's subset: CD45RA+ positively selected. The CDR3: CASSPDGIYGYTF. The CDR3 DNA sequence: TGTGCCAGCTCACCGGACGGAATCTATGGCTACACCTTC.